This T cell receptor (beta chain) was recovered during a study of blood T cell repertoires in COVID-19. Overall study: Donors in the United States, Italy and Spain gave samples during acute or convalescent COVID-19. Sources were T cells, B-cell-depleted T cells, or PBMCs; the material itself was cDNA or gDNA.

Original analysis: Amplification of reference gene primers was used by the study to estimate nucleated cell counts. Some clones are missing from TCRdb's copy, which holds only in-frame ones; the method was immunoSEQ multiplex PCR. The V and J calls and clone size come from that table; D and trimming were worked out from the DNA. This sample has more than 150,000 clones, with more than 70% found just once. CDR3 length equals 15 residues. Trimming cost V 4 bases and J 8 bases; bases outside gene matches: 8. Germline V lookup: CDR1 SEHNR, CDR2 FQNEAQ (reference sequence). Sample: peripheral blood. The clonotype originates from a man aged 18 to 29 with active or convalescent COVID-19. The chain combines TRBV7-9 with TRBJ2-1, with 10 bases lining up with TRBD2. CDR3: CASSWTSGQGDEQFF. The CDR3 bases are TGTGCCAGCAGCTGGACTAGCGGCCAGGGGGATGAGCAGTTCTTC.